A selection of T cell receptor beta chains follows, all from one sample in a study of blood T cell repertoires in COVID-19. The assay was immunoSEQ multiplex PCR, and TCRdb's table has in-frame clones only and misses some. The sample includes fewer than 350,000 clones, about 91% of them seen just once. Sample: PBMCs or T cells enriched from blood (not recorded which). The receptors derive from a man aged 35 to 55 who had been exposed to COVID-19. Both conserved end residues are part of each CDR3. The order of the fields is CDR3 length, V gene, D gene, clone size, J gene, CDR3 DNA, CDR3 protein. The D gene is left open where the match is weak. A clone size is listed for some rows: how often the clone was seen (once, few, many), or a class if it is expanded.

>17|TRBV4-1|TRBD2|.|TRBJ2-7
TGCGCCAGCAGCCAGAGAGGGGGGGCAGCGGGAGCCTACGAGCAGTACTTC
CASSQRGGAAGAYEQYF
>17|TRBV4-3|TRBD2|.|TRBJ2-7
TGCGCCAGCAGCCAGGAAATGGGACTAGCGGGAGTCTACGAGCAGTACTTC
CASSQEMGLAGVYEQYF
>14|TRBV7-9|.|.|TRBJ1-1
TGTGCCAGCAGCATGGCGGGGTCGAACACTGAAGCTTTCTTT
CASSMAGSNTEAFF
>19|TRBV28|.|.|TRBJ1-5
TGTGCCAGCAGTTTAGCCGGCGGAGGGCCCTTTGGGAGCAATCAGCCCCAGCATTTT
CASSLAGGGPFGSNQPQHF
>17|TRBV9|TRBD1|.|TRBJ2-2
TGTGCCAGCACCCCATTAGGACAGGGAAGGAACACCGGGGAGCTGTTTTTT
CASTPLGQGRNTGELFF
>13|TRBV5-6|.|.|TRBJ2-7
TGTGCCAGCAGCTTGAGGGGTCAGGACGAGCAGTACTTC
CASSLRGQDEQYF
>13|TRBV30|.|.|TRBJ1-6
TGTGCCTGGAGGACGACAGAAAATTCACCCCTCCACTTT
CAWRTTENSPLHF
>15|TRBV7-6|.|.|TRBJ2-1
TGTGCCAGCAGTTACATCGGGAGCTCCTACAATGAGCAGTTCTTC
CASSYIGSSYNEQFF
>16|TRBV7-8|TRBD2|.|TRBJ2-3
TGTGCCAGCAGCCCGGGACTAGCGGGAGGGGTTGATACGCAGTATTTT
CASSPGLAGGVDTQYF
>14|TRBV5-6|TRBD2|.|TRBJ2-2
TGTGCCAGCAGCTTACTAGCGGGAGTCGGGGAGCTGTTTTTT
CASSLLAGVGELFF
>17|TRBV5-6|.|few|TRBJ2-3
TGTGCCAGCAGCGTGTCTCCAGGATCGCGGGGCACAGATACGCAGTATTTT
CASSVSPGSRGTDTQYF
>14|TRBV19|.|.|TRBJ1-6
TGTGCCAGTAGCCCCAGCGGGGGCAATTCACCCCTCCACTTT
CASSPSGGNSPLHF
>16|TRBV24-1|TRBD1|.|TRBJ1-5
TGTGCCACCAGTGATCCTACAGAGGGGGCGCGGGGGCCCCAGCATTTT
CATSDPTEGARGPQHF
>13|TRBV12-3/TRBV12-4|.|.|TRBJ2-5
TGTGCCAGCACCACAGGGGGGGTAGAGACCCAGTACTTC
CASTTGGVETQYF
>15|TRBV11-2|.|.|TRBJ1-3
TGTGCCAGCAGTTTTAGGGGTTTCTCTGGAAACACCATATATTTT
CASSFRGFSGNTIYF
>13|TRBV12-3/TRBV12-4|.|.|TRBJ2-3
TGTGCCAGCAGCCCCCCAGTACCAGATACGCAGTATTTT
CASSPPVPDTQYF
>13|TRBV28|.|.|TRBJ2-2
TGTGCCAGCAGCCAGGCGTACACCGGGGAGCTGTTTTTT
CASSQAYTGELFF
>15|TRBV7-3|TRBD2|.|TRBJ2-3
TGTGCCAGCAGCCAAACCGGGACTATCACAGATACGCAGTATTTT
CASSQTGTITDTQYF
>22|TRBV27|TRBD1|.|TRBJ1-5
TGTGCCAGCAGCGACGGCCGATCCGGGACAGTCACCGTCGACGATTCCCAAAAACCCCAGCATTTT
CASSDGRSGTVTVDDSQKPQHF
>16|TRBV4-1|.|.|TRBJ2-7
TGCGCCAGCAGCCATAGGGTTAACGGCGAGGGCTCCGAGCAGTACTTC
CASSHRVNGEGSEQYF
>13|TRBV30|.|.|TRBJ1-1
TGTGCCTGGAGTTGGGGGGTGAACACTGAAGCTTTCTTT
CAWSWGVNTEAFF
>16|TRBV28|TRBD2|.|TRBJ2-5
TGTGCCAGCAGTTTTGAATCGCGGGGGGGAAAGAAGACCCAGTACTTC
CASSFESRGGKKTQYF
>14|TRBV5-1|TRBD2|.|TRBJ2-5
TGCGCCAGCAGCCTTAGCGGGAGTTGGGAGACCCAGTACTTC
CASSLSGSWETQYF
>13|TRBV12-3/TRBV12-4|.|.|TRBJ1-2
TGTGCCAGCAGTGAAGTCTACGGGGATGGCTACACCTTC
CASSEVYGDGYTF
>12|TRBV3-1/TRBV3-2|TRBD1|once|TRBJ2-2
TGTGCCAGCAGCCAAGAGCAGGGGGCGGCTTTTTTT
CASSQEQGAAFF
>13|TRBV10-3|TRBD1|.|TRBJ2-2
TGTGCCAACAGGGGGCAGGACACCGGGGAGCTGTTTTTT
CANRGQDTGELFF
>15|TRBV19|.|once|TRBJ2-7
TGTGCCAGTACCGATACTAGCCTGAGCTCCTACGAGCAGTACTTC
CASTDTSLSSYEQYF
>13|TRBV19|.|.|TRBJ2-7
TGTGCCAGTAGTATCAAGCTGCGGGTCGAGCAGTACTTC
CASSIKLRVEQYF
>14|TRBV28|.|.|TRBJ1-1
TGTGCCAGCAGAAGGGGTAGGGAGAACACTGAAGCTTTCTTT
CASRRGRENTEAFF
>14|TRBV19|.|once|TRBJ2-5
TGTGCCAGTAGTCTCACGGACAGTCAAGAGACCCAGTACTTC
CASSLTDSQETQYF
>15|TRBV9|TRBD1|.|TRBJ1-3
TGTGCCAGCAGCGCCGGACAGGGGGCTGGAAACACCATATATTTT
CASSAGQGAGNTIYF
>13|TRBV7-9|TRBD1|.|TRBJ1-2
TGTGCCAGCAGCCGGGGACAGGGCTATGGCTACACCTTC
CASSRGQGYGYTF
>18|TRBV5-1|.|.|TRBJ1-2
TGCGCCAGCAGCTTGAAGTTTCCCGGGGAGTCTAGGAACTATGGCTACACCTTC
CASSLKFPGESRNYGYTF
>17|TRBV23-1|TRBD1|.|TRBJ2-7
TGCGCCAGCCAGCAGTCGGGGTATCAGGACAGGGACTACGAGCAGTACTTC
CASQQSGYQDRDYEQYF
>16|TRBV28|TRBD1|.|TRBJ1-6
TGTGCCAGCAGAGACAGGGGAAGCGGATCGAATTCACCCCTCCACTTT
CASRDRGSGSNSPLHF
>15|TRBV7-9|.|few|TRBJ2-5
TGTGCCAGCAGCCCAGCCATGTCCGGGGGTGGGACCCAGTACTTC
CASSPAMSGGGTQYF
>16|TRBV7-9|.|.|TRBJ2-2
TGTGCCAGCAGCGAAGACCGGACAGAGAACACCGGGGAGCTGTTTTTT
CASSEDRTENTGELFF
>16|TRBV4-1|.|.|TRBJ2-7
TGCGCCAGCAGCCTCCCGGAGGGTAACATACTCTACGAGCAGTACTTC
CASSLPEGNILYEQYF
>15|TRBV7-9|.|.|TRBJ2-5
TGTGCCAGCAGCTCCACGTTAGCAAACCAAGAGACCCAGTACTTC
CASSSTLANQETQYF
>14|TRBV30|.|.|TRBJ1-1
TGTGCCTGGAGTTTGACCGGGAGGAACACTGAAGCTTTCTTT
CAWSLTGRNTEAFF
>17|TRBV24-1|TRBD2|.|TRBJ2-7
TGTGCCACCAGTGATAGCGGGACTGGATGGAGCTCCTACGAGCAGTACTTC
CATSDSGTGWSSYEQYF
>12|TRBV19|.|few|TRBJ1-2
TGTGCCAGCCGCACTGCTAACTATGGCTACACCTTC
CASRTANYGYTF
>16|TRBV7-6|TRBD2|.|TRBJ2-1
TGTGCCAGCAGCCCTGCTACTAGCGGACCCTACAATGAGCAGTTCTTC
CASSPATSGPYNEQFF
>15|TRBV30|TRBD1|.|TRBJ2-5
TGTGCCTGGAGCAGGGGGACAGGGGGTCAAGAGACCCAGTACTTC
CAWSRGTGGQETQYF
>15|TRBV7-6|TRBD1|.|TRBJ1-1
TGTGCCAGCAGCTTAACCGGGACAGGGAACACTGAAGCTTTCTTT
CASSLTGTGNTEAFF
>14|TRBV28|.|.|TRBJ1-1
TGTGCCAGCAGTTTAACAATCAGGCTGTTCAGGGCTTTCTTT
CASSLTIRLFRAFF
>15|TRBV7-9|TRBD2|few|TRBJ2-7
TGTGCCAGCAGCTTAGTAGCGGGCGTGTTCTACGAGCAGTACTTC
CASSLVAGVFYEQYF
>20|TRBV5-4|TRBD1|.|TRBJ2-5
TGTGCCAGCAGCGGTGGAGTGTCGACAGGGGGTTATTTGCGTATGGAGACCCAGTACTTC
CASSGGVSTGGYLRMETQYF
>13|TRBV15|.|.|TRBJ2-5
TGTGCCACCAGCCTCTCTTTCCAAGAGACCCAGTACTTC
CATSLSFQETQYF
>18|TRBV15|TRBD1|.|TRBJ2-3
TGTGCCACCAGCAGGGGGGGAAGGACAGGGTCATATCCAGATACGCAGTATTTT
CATSRGGRTGSYPDTQYF
>16|TRBV5-1|TRBD1|.|TRBJ1-6
TGCGCCAGCAGCTTGTCGGGACAGGGGGGAGATTCACCCCTCCACTTT
CASSLSGQGGDSPLHF
>15|TRBV5-1|TRBD1|once|TRBJ1-3
TGCGCCAGCAGCCGGGACAGCGACTCTGGAAACACCATATATTTT
CASSRDSDSGNTIYF
>16|TRBV30|TRBD2|.|TRBJ2-7
TGTGCCTGGAGTTACAAATCACTAGCGGGAGGAGACGAGCAGTACTTC
CAWSYKSLAGGDEQYF
>14|TRBV28|TRBD1|.|TRBJ2-7
TGTGCCAGCAACCAACCGACAGGGGGCTACGAGCAGTACTTC
CASNQPTGGYEQYF